This TCR beta chain was sequenced for a study of cytomegalovirus exposure and HLA in healthy donors. The J segment lost 6 bases and the V segment lost 7 bases, leaving 11 bases of the junction unmatched. Germline assignment: CDR1 SQVTM and CDR2 ANQGSEA. The CDR3 covers 14 residues. 13 Jbeta primers and 60 Vbeta primers were used for the PCR. Clones were read by immunoSEQ multiplex PCR, and TCRdb kept only the in-frame ones, dropping some. The sample gives 150,000 or so clones, around 79% of which show up once; around 7.2% is in the top ten. Study-wide results and caveats: A later analysis showed TCR association rates differing by HLA locus, peaking at DRB1 and lowest at HLA-C.

A word on this clone: Its antigen is still unknown.

This clonotype was obtained from a man aged 30 to 39 in good health and CMV-seropositive. The chain is built from TRBV29-1 and TRBJ2-1; the match to TRBD1 covers 8 bases. The sequenced sample consisted of PBMCs. CDR3 region: CSAVRQGSANEQFF. The CDR3 DNA reads as TGCAGCGCCGTCCGACAGGGGTCGGCCAATGAGCAGTTCTTC.